The entry below gives a single T cell receptor beta chain sequence along with its context. Sequencing used immunoSEQ multiplex PCR; TCRdb keeps in-frame clones, though not all of them. The sample consists of a few hundred thousand clones, 86% of them appearing once. The entry originates in a study of blood T cell repertoires in COVID-19. Study details: Acute and convalescent COVID-19 specimens originated in the United States, Italy and Spain.

This receptor was taken from a woman in her 50s with acute or convalescent COVID-19. Sequencing was done on a sample of peripheral blood.

The chain's CDR3 is CARSFQVYEQYF. CDR3 in DNA: TGTGCCAGAAGCTTCCAGGTCTACGAGCAGTACTTC. V gene TRBV5-3 combines with J gene TRBJ2-7, with D unresolved. TRBV5-3 is an ORF; its function is uncertain. The V and J ends lost 2 bases and 3 bases respectively, with 6 bases between them. The CDR3 extends over 12 amino acids.